This TCR beta chain is drawn from a study of blood T cell repertoires in COVID-19. For the study at large: Sites across the United States, Italy and Spain contributed samples from acute and convalescent COVID-19. The analysed material was cDNA or gDNA that came from T cells, B-cell-depleted T cells, or PBMCs.

V shed 2 bases and J shed 5 bases, with 24 bases lying between them. This CDR3 is built from 19 residues. Germline loops: CDR1 MDHEN, CDR2 SYDVKM. Original processing notes: How many nucleated cells were present was estimated from reference gene primer amplification. Produced via immunoSEQ multiplex PCR; TCRdb's table is partial and in-frame only. V, J and clone size were drawn from that table, and D and trimming were deduced from the DNA. Among some 11,000 clones listed, around 78% were seen once. The source material was peripheral blood. V and J are TRBV28 and TRBJ1-4; D is unclear. This sequence was found in a human donor in a cohort sampled during active COVID-19. CDR3 region: CASSLVSFPQHTPNEKLFF. The DNA for the CDR3 is TGTGCCAGCAGTTTAGTTTCTTTCCCGCAACATACGCCAAATGAAAAACTGTTTTTT.